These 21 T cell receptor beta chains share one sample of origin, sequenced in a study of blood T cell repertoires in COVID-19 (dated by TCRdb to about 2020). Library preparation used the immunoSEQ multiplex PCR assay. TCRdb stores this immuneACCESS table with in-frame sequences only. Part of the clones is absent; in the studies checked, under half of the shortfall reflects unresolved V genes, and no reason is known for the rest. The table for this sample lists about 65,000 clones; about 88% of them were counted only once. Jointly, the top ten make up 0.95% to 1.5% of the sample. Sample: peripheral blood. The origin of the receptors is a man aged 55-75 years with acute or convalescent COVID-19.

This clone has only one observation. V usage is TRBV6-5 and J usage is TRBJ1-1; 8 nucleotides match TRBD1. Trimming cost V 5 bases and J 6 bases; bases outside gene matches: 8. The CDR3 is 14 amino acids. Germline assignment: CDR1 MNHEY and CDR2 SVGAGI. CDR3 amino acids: CASSRDRMMAEAFF. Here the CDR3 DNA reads TGTGCCAGCAGTCGGGACAGGATGATGGCTGAAGCTTTCTTT.

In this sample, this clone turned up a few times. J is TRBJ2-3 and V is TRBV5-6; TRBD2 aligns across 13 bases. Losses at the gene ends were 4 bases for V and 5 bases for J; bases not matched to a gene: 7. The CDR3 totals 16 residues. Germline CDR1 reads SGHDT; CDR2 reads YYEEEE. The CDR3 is CASSPLAGGPIDTQYF. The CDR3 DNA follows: TGTGCCAGCAGCCCACTAGCGGGGGGGCCGATAGATACGCAGTATTTT.

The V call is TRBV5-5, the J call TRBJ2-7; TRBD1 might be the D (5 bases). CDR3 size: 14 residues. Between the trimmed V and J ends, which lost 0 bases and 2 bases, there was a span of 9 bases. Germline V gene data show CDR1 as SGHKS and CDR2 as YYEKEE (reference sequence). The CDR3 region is CASSLEGHPYEQYF. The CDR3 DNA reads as TGTGCCAGCAGCTTGGAGGGGCATCCCTACGAGCAGTACTTC.

The CDR3 loop is CASSVSQGVIIGYTF. DNA for the CDR3: TGTGCCAGCAGCGTATCACAGGGGGTGATAATTGGCTACACCTTC. This chain links TRBV9 with TRBJ1-2; 8 bases map to TRBD1. There are 15 residues in the CDR3. Germline V gives CDR1 SGDLS, CDR2 YYNGEE. V lost 1 base, J lost 7 bases, and 9 bases stayed unmatched.

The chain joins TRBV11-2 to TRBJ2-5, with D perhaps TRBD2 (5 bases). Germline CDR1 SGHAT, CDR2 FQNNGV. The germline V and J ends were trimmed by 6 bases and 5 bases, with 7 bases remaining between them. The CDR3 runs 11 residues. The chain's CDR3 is CASRRGETQYF. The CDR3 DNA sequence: TGTGCCAGCAGAAGAGGGGAGACCCAGTACTTC.

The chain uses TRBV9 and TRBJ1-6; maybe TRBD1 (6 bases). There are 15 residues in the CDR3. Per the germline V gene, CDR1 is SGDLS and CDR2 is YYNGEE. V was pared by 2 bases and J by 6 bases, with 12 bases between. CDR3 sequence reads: CASSVRDKINSPLHF. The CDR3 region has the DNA TGTGCCAGCAGCGTCCGGGACAAAATTAATTCACCCCTCCACTTT.

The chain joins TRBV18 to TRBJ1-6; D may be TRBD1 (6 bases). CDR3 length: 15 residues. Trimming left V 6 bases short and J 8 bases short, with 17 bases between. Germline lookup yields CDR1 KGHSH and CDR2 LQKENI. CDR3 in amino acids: CASSPLQGSYSPLHF. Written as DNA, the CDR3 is TGTGCCAGCTCGCCTCTACAGGGATCATATTCACCCCTCCACTTT.

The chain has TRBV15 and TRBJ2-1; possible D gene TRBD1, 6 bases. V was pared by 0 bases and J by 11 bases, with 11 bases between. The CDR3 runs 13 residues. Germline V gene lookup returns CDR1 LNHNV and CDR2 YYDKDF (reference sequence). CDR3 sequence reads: CATSRDQGGKQFF. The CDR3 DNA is TGTGCCACCAGCAGAGATCAAGGGGGTAAGCAGTTCTTC.

Here the CDR3 reads CATTKGGEFYNEQFF. For the CDR3, the DNA is TGTGCCACCACTAAGGGGGGGGAATTCTACAATGAGCAGTTCTTC. The rearrangement uses TRBV24-1 and TRBJ2-1; tentatively, D is TRBD2 (7 bases). The CDR3 covers 15 residues. Germline CDR1 KGHDR, CDR2 SFDVKD. Trimming stripped 8 bases from V and 3 bases from J, with 16 bases between.

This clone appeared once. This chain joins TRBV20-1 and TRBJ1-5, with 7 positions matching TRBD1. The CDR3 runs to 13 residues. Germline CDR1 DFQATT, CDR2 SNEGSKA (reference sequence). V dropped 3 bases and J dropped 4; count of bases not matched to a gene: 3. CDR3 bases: TGCAGTGCTAGTTCAGGGGGTAATCAGCCCCAGCATTTT. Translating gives CSASSGGNQPQHF.

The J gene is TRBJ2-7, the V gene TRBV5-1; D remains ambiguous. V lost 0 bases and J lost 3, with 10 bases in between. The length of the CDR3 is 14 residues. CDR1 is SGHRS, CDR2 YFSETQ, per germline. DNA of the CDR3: TGCGCCAGCAGCTTGGCCCCCGGCGGCTACGAGCAGTACTTC. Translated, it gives CASSLAPGGYEQYF.

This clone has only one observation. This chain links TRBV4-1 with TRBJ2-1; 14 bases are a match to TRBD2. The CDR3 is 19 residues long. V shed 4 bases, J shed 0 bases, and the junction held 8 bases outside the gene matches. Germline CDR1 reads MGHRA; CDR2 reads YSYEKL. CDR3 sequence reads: CASSRRRGLAGDSYNEQFF. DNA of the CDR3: TGCGCCAGCAGCCGCCGACGGGGACTAGCGGGGGACTCCTACAATGAGCAGTTCTTC.

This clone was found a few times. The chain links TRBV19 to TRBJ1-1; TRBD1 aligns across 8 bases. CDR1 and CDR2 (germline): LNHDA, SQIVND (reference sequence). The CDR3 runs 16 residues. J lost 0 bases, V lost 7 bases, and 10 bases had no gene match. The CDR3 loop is CASTNPTGALNTEAFF. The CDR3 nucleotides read TGTGCCAGTACCAACCCGACAGGGGCGCTGAACACTGAAGCTTTCTTT.

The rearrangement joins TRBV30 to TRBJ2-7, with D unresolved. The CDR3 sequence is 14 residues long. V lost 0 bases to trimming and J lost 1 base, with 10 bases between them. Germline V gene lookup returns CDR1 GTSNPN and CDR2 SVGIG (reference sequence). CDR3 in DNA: TGTGCCTGGAGTGTCTATGCTCGGTCCTACGAGCAGTACTTC. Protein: CAWSVYARSYEQYF.

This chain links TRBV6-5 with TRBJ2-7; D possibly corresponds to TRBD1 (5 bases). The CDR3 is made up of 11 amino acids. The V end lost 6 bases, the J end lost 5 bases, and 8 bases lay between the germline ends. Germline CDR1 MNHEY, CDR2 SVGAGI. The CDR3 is CASSLGHEQYF. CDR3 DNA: TGTGCCAGCAGCCTGGGGCACGAGCAGTACTTC.

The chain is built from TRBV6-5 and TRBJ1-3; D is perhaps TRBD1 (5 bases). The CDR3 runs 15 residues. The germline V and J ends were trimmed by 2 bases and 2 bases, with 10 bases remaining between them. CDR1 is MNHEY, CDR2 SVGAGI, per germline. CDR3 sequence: CASSYGANTGNTIYF. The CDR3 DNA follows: TGTGCCAGCAGTTACGGGGCAAATACTGGAAACACCATATATTTT.

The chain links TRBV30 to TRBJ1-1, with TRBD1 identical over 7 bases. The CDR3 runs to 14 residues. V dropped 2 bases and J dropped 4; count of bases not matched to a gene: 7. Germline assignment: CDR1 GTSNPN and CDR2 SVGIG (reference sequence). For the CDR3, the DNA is TGTGCCTGGAGTCCAGACCCAGGGGGCACTGAAGCTTTCTTT. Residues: CAWSPDPGGTEAFF.

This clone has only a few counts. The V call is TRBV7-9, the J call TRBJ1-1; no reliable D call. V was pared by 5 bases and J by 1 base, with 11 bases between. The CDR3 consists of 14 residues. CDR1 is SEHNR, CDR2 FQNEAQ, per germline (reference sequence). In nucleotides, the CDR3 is TGTGCCAGCAGCCCGCCGGGTACGAACACTGAAGCTTTCTTT. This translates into CASSPPGTNTEAFF.

The CDR3 region has the DNA TGTGCCATCTCTGGGCAGGATAACTATGGCTACACCTTC. This gives the protein CAISGQDNYGYTF. The chain combines TRBV10-3 with TRBJ1-2; D call uncertain. Trimming removed 8 bases from V and 1 base from J, with 11 bases in between. This CDR3 contains 13 residues. CDR1 and CDR2 from the germline V gene are ENHRY and SYGVKD.

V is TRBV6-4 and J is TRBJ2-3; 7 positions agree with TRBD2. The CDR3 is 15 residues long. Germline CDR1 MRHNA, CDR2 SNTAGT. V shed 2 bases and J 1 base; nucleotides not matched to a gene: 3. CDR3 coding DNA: TGTGCCAGCAGTGACGCTCGGGGGGGCACAGATACGCAGTATTTT. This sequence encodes CASSDARGGTDTQYF.

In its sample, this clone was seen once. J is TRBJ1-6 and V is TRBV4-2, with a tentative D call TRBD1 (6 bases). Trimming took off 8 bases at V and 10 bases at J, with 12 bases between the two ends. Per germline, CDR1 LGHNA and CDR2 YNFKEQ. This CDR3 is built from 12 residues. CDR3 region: CASGTGNSPLHF. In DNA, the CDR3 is TGTGCCAGCGGTACAGGGAACTCACCCCTCCACTTT.